This entry lists 16 T cell receptor beta chains sequenced from one sample in a study of Graves' ophthalmopathy and Graves' hyperthyroidism. For repertoire sequencing, the TCR beta CDR3 regions were amplified from RNA transcripts. After a first-round RT-PCR with HTBI primers, a second-round multiplex PCR was run. A single record per CDR3 protein comes from TCRdb applying MiXCR to the multiplex PCR reads. This table holds hundreds of thousands of distinct CDR3 sequences, 45% found once. The sample comprised peripheral blood. The receptors derive from an adult man with Graves' ophthalmopathy.

This clonotype was recorded once. The chain uses TRBV6-1 and TRBJ2-2; maybe TRBD2 (6 bases). Germline V gene sequence: CDR1 MNHNS, CDR2 SASEGT. V lost 3 bases to trimming and J lost 2 bases, with 7 bases between them. CDR3 length equals 14 residues. The CDR3 DNA is TGTGCCAGCAGTGAGGGGACTAACACCGGGGAGCTGTTTTTT. It specifies CASSEGTNTGELFF.

This chain uses TRBV5-1 with TRBJ1-1; the D is unclear. Germline CDR1 is SGHRS and CDR2 is YFSETQ. Trimming shortened V by 3 bases and J by 2 bases, and 14 bases separated the two germline ends. The CDR3 is 15 amino acids. CDR3 bases: TGCGCCAGCAGCTCCGGAAAGGGAGCCAACACTGAAGCTTTCTTT. This codes for CASSSGKGANTEAFF.

Only a few counts were recorded for this clonotype. At one end, the junction sequence differs from germline, possibly due to a read error. The rearrangement uses TRBV5-1 and TRBJ2-7; a weak D match, TRBD1 (5 bases). The CDR3 has 14 residues. Germline loops: CDR1 SGHRS, CDR2 YFSETQ. This chain's CDR3 is CASSLVGRDYEQYF. The DNA of the CDR3 is TGTGCCAGCAGCTTAGTGGGCAGGGACTACGAGCAGTACTTC.

With regard to this clonotype: The conserved phenylalanine or tryptophan normally closing the CDR3 is absent here, so this likely arose from a read error. The genes are TRBV20-1 and TRBJ1-1, with 10 bases matching TRBD1. The CDR3 is made up of 14 amino acids. The V and J ends lost 3 bases and 0 bases, in that order; junction bases with no gene match: 1. CDR1 DFQATT and CDR2 SNEGSKA come from the germline V gene (reference sequence). CDR3 in amino acids: CSARTGGLNTEAFS. The CDR3 DNA reads TGCAGTGCTAGGACAGGGGGCTTGAACACTGAAGCTTTCTCT.

The CDR3: CSATRGTPNSPLHF. DNA for the CDR3: TGCAGTGCTACAAGGGGGACACCCAATTCACCCCTCCACTTT. The V call is TRBV20-1, the J call TRBJ1-6; the D gene is possibly TRBD1 (6 bases). There are 14 residues in the CDR3. Germline V gene sequence: CDR1 DFQATT, CDR2 SNEGSKA (reference sequence). V gave up 4 bases and J gave up 7 bases, with 14 bases separating them.

The chain carries TRBV14 and TRBJ2-7; D gene ambiguous. V was clipped by 1 base and J by 4 bases, with 17 bases between them. The CDR3 runs 16 residues. CDR1 SGHDN and CDR2 FVKESK come from the germline V gene. CDR3: CASSQAHSGGKYEQYF. CDR3 nucleotide sequence: TGTGCCAGCAGCCAAGCTCACTCGGGCGGAAAATACGAGCAGTACTTC.

The gene calls are TRBV2 and TRBJ2-7; weak D call: TRBD1 (6 bases). Trimming shortened V by 5 bases and J by 1 base, and 12 bases separated the two germline ends. This CDR3 spans 14 amino acids. Germline V gene lookup returns CDR1 SNHLY and CDR2 FYNNEI. As DNA, the CDR3 is TGTGCCAGCAGTAAGGACAGACTGTCCTACGAGCAGTACTTC. This translates into CASSKDRLSYEQYF.

A note on this clonotype: At one boundary the junction diverges from the germline segment, which might be a read error. The genes are TRBV10-1 and TRBJ2-5; TRBD1 is a possible D gene (6 bases). CDR1 and CDR2 from the germline V gene are WNHNN and SYGVQD (reference sequence). This CDR3 region has 14 residues. This chain's CDR3 is CASSEGYREETQYF. As DNA, the CDR3 is TGTGCCAGCAGTGAAGGGTACAGGGAGGAGACCCAGTACTTC.

Details on this clonotype: Compared with germline, one end of the junction differs, possibly owing to a read error. J is TRBJ2-2 and V is TRBV4-1; D possibly uses TRBD1 or TRBD2 (5 bases each). This CDR3 contains 16 residues. The germline CDR1 and CDR2 sequences are MGHRA and YSYEKL. DNA for the CDR3: TGTGCCAGCAGCCAAGAACCTGGGACGGGGACCGGGGAGCTGTTTTTT. Translating it yields CASSQEPGTGTGELFF.

This clonotype was found many times. The chain carries TRBV29-1 and TRBJ2-7; 7 bases match TRBD1. In germline, CDR1 is SQVTM, CDR2 ANQGSEA. The V gene end was trimmed by 4 bases and the J gene end by 3 bases; junction bases not matched to a gene: 3. The length of the CDR3 is 12 residues. CDR3 in amino acids: CSVGTGNYEQYF. The CDR3 DNA sequence: TGCAGCGTTGGGACAGGAAACTACGAGCAGTACTTC.

This clonotype showed up just a few times. The V gene is TRBV7-2, the J gene TRBJ1-2, with D maybe TRBD1 (6 bases). The V gene lost 2 bases and the J gene lost 4 bases, with 11 bases spanning the gap. CDR3 length: 14 residues. Germline CDR1 reads SGHTA; CDR2 reads FQGNSA. CDR3 protein: CASSLMGAPYGYTF. The CDR3 nucleotides are TGTGCCAGCAGCTTAATGGGGGCTCCCTATGGCTACACCTTC.

This chain uses TRBV10-3 with TRBJ1-5, with 7 bases aligning to TRBD1. The germline V gene has CDR1 ENHRY and CDR2 SYGVKD. CDR3 size: 12 residues. Unmatched junction bases numbered 3, after V lost 8 bases and J lost 5 bases. CDR3 in DNA: TGTGCCATCGCCAGGGGGGATCAGCCCCAGCATTTT. The encoded protein is CAIARGDQPQHF.

In its sample, this clonotype was seen a few times. The chain carries TRBV20-1 and TRBJ1-1, with 7 bases aligning to TRBD1. The CDR3 runs to 16 residues. The V and J ends lost 2 bases and 1 base, in that order; junction bases with no gene match: 10. Germline loops: CDR1 DFQATT, CDR2 SNEGSKA (reference sequence). CDR3 DNA: TGCAGTGCTAGATCGGGCAGGGGGGATGAGAACACTGAAGCTTTCTTT. Translation: CSARSGRGDENTEAFF.

The rearrangement uses TRBV7-9 and TRBJ2-2; TRBD1 is a possible D gene (6 bases). The CDR3 consists of 13 residues. Germline V gene lookup returns CDR1 SEHNR and CDR2 FQNEAQ (reference sequence). Trimming shortened V by 5 bases and J by 8 bases, and 12 bases separated the two germline ends. The CDR3 loop reads CASSTNRVGELFF. The CDR3, as DNA: TGTGCCAGCAGCACAAACAGGGTGGGGGAGCTGTTTTTT.

The chain employs TRBV10-2 and TRBJ1-1, with D perhaps matching TRBD1 (5 bases). V gave up 7 bases and J gave up 0 bases, with 9 bases separating them. Germline V gives CDR1 WSHSY, CDR2 SAAADI. The CDR3 runs 13 residues. In DNA, the CDR3 is TGCGCCAGCATGGGACGTTTGAACACTGAAGCTTTCTTT. As protein: CASMGRLNTEAFF.

In its sample, this clonotype was seen many times. Here the CDR3 reads CAISETTGQVLSSPLHF. For the CDR3, the DNA is TGTGCCATCAGTGAGACTACGGGACAGGTTTTGAGTTCACCCCTCCACTTT. The genes are TRBV10-3 and TRBJ1-6; TRBD1 matches at 8 bases. The junction had 12 bases not matched to a gene; V was cut back by 2 bases and J by 9 bases. Germline-derived CDR1 and CDR2 are ENHRY and SYGVKD. The CDR3 is 17 residues long.